This T cell receptor beta chain was captured by sequencing in a study of T cells after posttransplantation cyclophosphamide. The related graft donor's blood sample was taken on the day of bone marrow donation. For this clone: The target antigen is unknown.

Profiling relied on immunoSEQ multiplex PCR, and the TCRdb table lists in-frame clones only, not all of them. The sample lists about 52,000 clones, approximately 94% occurring once. The CDR3 spans 15 residues. Whole-study results and caveats: Skin or GI-infiltrating T cells shared few TRB sequences with blood. Donor-recipient repertoire similarity was low at 1-2 months, rising over year one. TRB clonality was highly associated with recipient CMV seropositivity and reactivation.

The sequenced material came from PBMCs. The TCR was taken from a woman in her 30s in good health and a related stem cell transplant donor. This chain joins TRBV1 and TRBJ1-4; the table's D call, TRBD1, was not checked against the DNA. TRBV1 is an annotated pseudogene. As DNA, the CDR3 is TGCACCAGCAGCCAAGGGGGACAATTAAATGAAAAACTGTTTTTT. Its protein product is CTSSQGGQLNEKLFF.